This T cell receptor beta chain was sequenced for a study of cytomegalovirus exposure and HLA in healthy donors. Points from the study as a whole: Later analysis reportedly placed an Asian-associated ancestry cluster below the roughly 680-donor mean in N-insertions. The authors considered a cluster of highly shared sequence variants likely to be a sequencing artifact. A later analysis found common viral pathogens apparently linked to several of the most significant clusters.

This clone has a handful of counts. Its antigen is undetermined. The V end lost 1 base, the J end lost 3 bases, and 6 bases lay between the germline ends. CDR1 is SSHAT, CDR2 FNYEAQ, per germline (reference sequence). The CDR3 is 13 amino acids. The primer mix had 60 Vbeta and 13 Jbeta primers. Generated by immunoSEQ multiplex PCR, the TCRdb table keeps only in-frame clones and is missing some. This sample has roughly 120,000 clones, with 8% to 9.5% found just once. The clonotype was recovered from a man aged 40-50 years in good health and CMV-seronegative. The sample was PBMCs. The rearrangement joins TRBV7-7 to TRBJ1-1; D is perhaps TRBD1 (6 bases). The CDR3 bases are TGTGCCAGCAGCTTAGACAGGGACACTGAAGCTTTCTTT. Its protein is CASSLDRDTEAFF.